The 26 T cell receptor beta chains in this list originate from one sample, sequenced in a study of CD8+ T cells in alopecia areata. Treatment described: oral pan-JAK inhibitor, 5-10 mg twice daily. The authors extracted RNA and reverse transcribed it into cDNA as the sequencing template. Produced via immunoSEQ multiplex PCR; TCRdb's table is partial and in-frame only. In the table there are 160,000 or so clones, 50% to 75% of which are singletons. Specimen: CD4+ T cells sorted from blood, collected at approximately week 60, from a patient treated with tofacitinib. These receptors originate from a human donor with alopecia areata.

The rearrangement joins TRBV10-3 to TRBJ1-2; the D gene is possibly TRBD1 (5 bases). The CDR3 spans 14 residues. Germline lookup yields CDR1 ENHRY and CDR2 SYGVKD. With 4 bases removed from V and 3 bases from J, the gap between germline ends came to 12 bases. The CDR3 loop is CAISGGRVDYGYTF. CDR3 bases: TGTGCCATCAGTGGTGGCAGGGTGGACTATGGCTACACCTTC.

The V call is TRBV2, the J call TRBJ2-4, with D perhaps being TRBD1 or TRBD2 (5 bases each). Per germline, CDR1 SNHLY and CDR2 FYNNEI. The CDR3 covers 15 residues. With 8 bases removed from V and 1 base from J, the gap between germline ends came to 15 bases. CDR3 sequence reads: CASERGRDAKNIQYF. In DNA form, the CDR3 reads TGTGCCAGCGAAAGGGGCAGGGACGCCAAAAACATTCAGTACTTC.

V and J are TRBV7-9 and TRBJ2-1; TRBD2 matches 7 bases. The CDR3 is 12 residues long. CDR1 is SEHNR, CDR2 FQNEAQ, per germline (reference sequence). The V and J ends lost 3 bases and 9 bases, in that order; junction bases with no gene match: 2. CDR3 in DNA: TGTGCCAGCAGCTTCCAGCGGGGTGAGCAGTTCTTC. Its translation: CASSFQRGEQFF. Using reference TRBV7-9 and TRBJ2-1 for the parts outside the CDR3, the full variable domain is DTGVSQNPRHKITKRGQNVTFRCDPISEHNRLYWYRQTLGQGPEFLTYFQNEAQLEKSRLLSDRFSAERPKGSFSTLEIQRTEQGDSAMYLCASSFQRGEQFFGPGTRLTVL.

The chain recombines TRBV7-3 with TRBJ1-1; 7 positions agree with TRBD1. V lost 4 bases to trimming and J lost 4 bases; unmatched junction nucleotides: 6. The length of the CDR3 is 14 residues. Germline CDR1 is SGHTA and CDR2 is FQGTGA. The CDR3, as DNA: TGTGCCAGCAGCTCAGGGGGGCGCGGCACTGAAGCTTTCTTT. Amino acids: CASSSGGRGTEAFF.

J is TRBJ1-1 and V is TRBV7-9; D ambiguous. Trimming removed 2 bases from V and 4 bases from J, with 5 bases in between. The V gene's germline CDR1 is SEHNR and CDR2 FQNEAQ (reference sequence). This CDR3 comprises 12 residues. The CDR3 coding sequence is TGTGCCAGCAGCTTATTGGCCACTGAAGCTTTCTTT. It is translated as CASSLLATEAFF.

This sequence joins TRBV29-1 and TRBJ2-7; no reliable D call. CDR1 SQVTM and CDR2 ANQGSEA come from the germline V gene. V gave up 1 base and J gave up 3 bases, with 4 bases separating them. The CDR3 has 11 residues. The CDR3 DNA sequence: TGCAGCGTTGAAGCCAACTACGAGCAGTACTTC. Its translation is CSVEANYEQYF.

This sequence joins TRBV5-1 and TRBJ2-6; D gene uncertain. Trimming cost V 0 bases and J 0 bases, with 4 bases left between them. The CDR3 runs 15 residues. Germline loops: CDR1 SGHRS, CDR2 YFSETQ. CDR3 residues: CASSLDASGANVLTF. The CDR3 DNA sequence: TGCGCCAGCAGCTTGGACGCCTCTGGGGCCAACGTCCTGACTTTC.

The genes are TRBV9 and TRBJ2-6; D is perhaps TRBD1 or TRBD2 (5 bases each). Trimming removed 0 bases at V and 0 bases at J, with 10 bases between. The germline gives CDR1 SGDLS, CDR2 YYNGEE. The CDR3 is 17 amino acids. The DNA of the CDR3 is TGTGCCAGCAGCGTAGGGGACGGCCGCTCTGGGGCCAACGTCCTGACTTTC. It codes for CASSVGDGRSGANVLTF.

This rearrangement joins TRBV7-9 to TRBJ1-1; 11 bases are shared with TRBD1. This CDR3 is built from 16 residues. The germline V gene encodes CDR1 SEHNR and CDR2 FQNEAQ (reference sequence). V dropped 3 bases and J dropped 3; count of bases not matched to a gene: 6. Here the CDR3 DNA reads TGTGCCAGCAGCTTCTGGACAGGGGGCGTTCACACTGAAGCTTTCTTT. Amino acids: CASSFWTGGVHTEAFF.

The genes are TRBV13 and TRBJ2-7; 7 nucleotides line up with TRBD1. V was pared by 9 bases and J by 0 bases, with 11 bases of the junction left unmatched. Germline V gives CDR1 PRHDT, CDR2 FYEKMQ (reference sequence). The CDR3 runs to 15 residues. In nucleotides, the CDR3 is TGTGCCAGTTCGCTCTTGGGACAGAGCTCCTACGAGCAGTACTTC. This encodes CASSLLGQSSYEQYF.

This clone was seen only a few times. The genes are TRBV14 and TRBJ2-3, with a tentative D call TRBD1 (6 bases). Germline loops: CDR1 SGHDN, CDR2 FVKESK. V was trimmed by 7 bases and J by 2 bases, leaving 10 bases between them. The length of the CDR3 is 13 residues. CDR3 sequence (DNA): TGTGCCAGCAACGACAGGTACACAGATACGCAGTATTTT. This gives the protein CASNDRYTDTQYF.

The chain uses TRBV5-1 and TRBJ2-2; D tentatively reads TRBD1 or TRBD2 (5 bases each). CDR1 and CDR2 from the germline V gene are SGHRS and YFSETQ. The CDR3 has 16 residues. The ends were cut back, 4 bases at V and 5 bases at J, with 18 bases in the middle. CDR3 loop: CASSAGTAVGTGELFF. The CDR3 nucleotides are TGCGCCAGCAGCGCCGGGACGGCCGTTGGAACCGGGGAGCTGTTTTTT.

The chain employs TRBV25-1 and TRBJ2-5, with 7 bases matching TRBD2. Germline CDR1 is MGHDK and CDR2 is SYGVNS. This CDR3 is built from 15 residues. V dropped 3 bases and J dropped 3; count of bases not matched to a gene: 7. CDR3 in amino acids: CASSDPGLGEETQYF. DNA for the CDR3: TGTGCCAGCAGTGACCCAGGACTAGGGGAAGAGACCCAGTACTTC.

This chain joins TRBV7-6 and TRBJ1-3; D may be TRBD1 (5 bases). CDR1 is SGHVS and CDR2 is FNYEAQ in the germline V gene. The V end lost 5 bases, the J end lost 1 base, and 12 bases lay between the germline ends. This CDR3 has 15 amino acids. CDR3 sequence: CASSRGTVSGNTIYF. In DNA, the CDR3 is TGTGCCAGCAGCCGTGGGACGGTATCTGGAAACACCATATATTTT.

V usage is TRBV5-6 and J usage is TRBJ1-6, with D uncertain. V was pared by 4 bases and J by 1 base, with 12 bases between. CDR1 is SGHDT, CDR2 YYEEEE, per germline. This CDR3 is 16 amino acids long. CDR3 nucleotide sequence: TGTGCCAGCAGCATCCTTTTAGGGTCCTATAATTCACCCCTCCACTTT. This gives the protein CASSILLGSYNSPLHF.

V and J are TRBV4-1 and TRBJ2-5; D might be TRBD2 (7 bases). V lost 2 bases and J 1 base, leaving 17 bases between the germline ends. Per germline, CDR1 MGHRA and CDR2 YSYEKL. The CDR3 runs 17 residues. CDR3 in amino acids: CASSQPLGGAIQETQYF. CDR3 in DNA: TGCGCCAGCAGCCAACCATTAGGGGGGGCGATCCAAGAGACCCAGTACTTC.

This clone was counted only a few times. The chain couples TRBV4-2 to TRBJ1-2, with 8 nucleotides matching TRBD1. The CDR3 consists of 14 residues. Germline V gene data show CDR1 as LGHNA and CDR2 as YNFKEQ. Trimming at V came to 2 bases and at J to 6 bases, leaving 5 bases not matched to a gene. The CDR3 coding sequence is TGTGCCAGCAGCCAAAATGGACAGGGTGATGGCTACACCTTC. Translating it yields CASSQNGQGDGYTF.

V gene TRBV5-1 combines with J gene TRBJ2-7; D perhaps matches TRBD2 (5 bases). The CDR3 covers 14 residues. Trimming shortened V by 0 bases and J by 0 bases, and 7 bases separated the two germline ends. Germline V CDR1 and CDR2: SGHRS, YFSETQ. CDR3 sequence: CASSLAGSSYEQYF. CDR3 coding DNA: TGCGCCAGCAGCTTGGCGGGGAGCTCCTACGAGCAGTACTTC.

This chain joins TRBV27 and TRBJ1-2; 9 positions agree with TRBD1. CDR1 and CDR2 from the germline V gene are MNHEY and SMNVEV (reference sequence). The CDR3 has 16 residues. Unmatched junction bases numbered 13, after V lost 5 bases and J lost 6 bases. CDR3 in amino acids: CASSPASGTGPDGYTF. The CDR3 DNA is TGTGCCAGCAGTCCCGCCTCCGGGACAGGGCCCGATGGCTACACCTTC.

The chain couples TRBV30 to TRBJ2-6; no definite D call. Trimming left V 5 bases short and J 0 bases short, with 11 bases between. Germline CDR1 and CDR2: GTSNPN and SVGIG (reference sequence). The CDR3 runs 15 residues. CDR3 bases: TGTGCCTGGGCACCCGCCCTCTCTGGGGCCAACGTCCTGACTTTC. Its translation is CAWAPALSGANVLTF.

The rearrangement joins TRBV30 to TRBJ2-7; a possible D gene is TRBD1 (7 bases). Deletions cut 0 bases from V and 2 bases from J, with 14 bases between. The CDR3 consists of 15 residues. CDR1 and CDR2 (germline): GTSNPN, SVGIG (reference sequence). This CDR3 is CAWSVGGGAAYEQYF. CDR3 in DNA: TGTGCCTGGAGTGTAGGGGGCGGGGCGGCCTACGAGCAGTACTTC.

The rearrangement links TRBV19 to TRBJ1-2; the match to TRBD1 covers 7 bases. The CDR3 spans 14 residues. Germline CDR1 reads LNHDA; CDR2 reads SQIVND (reference sequence). J lost 5 bases, V lost 4 bases, and 7 bases had no gene match. The CDR3 here is CASSSYRDSYGYTF. In nucleotides, the CDR3 is TGTGCCAGTAGTAGCTACCGGGACAGTTATGGCTACACCTTC.

The chain recombines TRBV11-2 with TRBJ2-5; TRBD2 matches 9 bases. V dropped 1 base and J dropped 5; count of bases not matched to a gene: 11. This CDR3 contains 17 residues. The germline V gene has CDR1 SGHAT and CDR2 FQNNGV. CDR3 coding DNA: TGTGCCAGCAGCTTAGGACAGCGGGGGGACTTCCCGGAGACCCAGTACTTC. Amino acid sequence: CASSLGQRGDFPETQYF.

The CDR3 sequence: CASSIGRSYEQYF. CDR3 sequence (DNA): TGTGCCAGTAGTATCGGACGCTCCTACGAGCAGTACTTC. J is TRBJ2-7 and V is TRBV19; D gene unclear. This CDR3 has 13 residues. V was cut by 3 bases and J by 0 bases, with 6 bases left in between. From germline, CDR1 is LNHDA and CDR2 SQIVND (reference sequence).

This sequence joins TRBV30 and TRBJ2-1, with 10 bases fitting TRBD1. The length of the CDR3 is 13 residues. Germline CDR1 and CDR2: GTSNPN and SVGIG (reference sequence). The DNA for the CDR3 is TGTGCGCGGGACAGGGGCAACTACAATGAGCAGTTCTTC. Encoded protein: CARDRGNYNEQFF.

V usage is TRBV29-1 and J usage is TRBJ2-3, with TRBD2 matching 7 bases. Germline CDR1 reads SQVTM; CDR2 reads ANQGSEA. V trimming: 4 bases; J trimming: 5 bases; junction bases outside the gene matches: 9. CDR3 length: 14 residues. The CDR3 is CSVGPAGSIDTQYF. The CDR3 nucleotides read TGCAGCGTTGGTCCAGCGGGGAGTATAGATACGCAGTATTTT.